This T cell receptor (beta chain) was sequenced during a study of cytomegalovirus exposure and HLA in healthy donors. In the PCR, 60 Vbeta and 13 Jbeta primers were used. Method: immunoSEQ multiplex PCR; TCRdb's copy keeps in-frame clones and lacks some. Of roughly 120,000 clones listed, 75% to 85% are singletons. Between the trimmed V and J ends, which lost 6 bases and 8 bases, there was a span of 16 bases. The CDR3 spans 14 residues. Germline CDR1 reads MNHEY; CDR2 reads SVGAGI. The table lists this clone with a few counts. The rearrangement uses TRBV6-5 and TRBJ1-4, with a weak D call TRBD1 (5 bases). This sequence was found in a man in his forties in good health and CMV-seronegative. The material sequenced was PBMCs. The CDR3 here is CASRDTSSREKLFF. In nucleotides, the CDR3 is TGTGCCAGCAGGGACACATCCTCCCGCGAAAAACTGTTTTTT.